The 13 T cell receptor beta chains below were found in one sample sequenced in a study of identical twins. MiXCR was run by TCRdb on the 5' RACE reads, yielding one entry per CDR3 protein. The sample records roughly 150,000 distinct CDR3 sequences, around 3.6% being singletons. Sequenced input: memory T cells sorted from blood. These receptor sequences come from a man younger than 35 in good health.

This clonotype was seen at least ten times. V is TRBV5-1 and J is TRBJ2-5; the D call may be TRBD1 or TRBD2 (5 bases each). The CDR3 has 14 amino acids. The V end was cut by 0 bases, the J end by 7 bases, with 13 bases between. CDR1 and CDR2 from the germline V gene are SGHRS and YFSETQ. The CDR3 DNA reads TGCGCCAGCAGCTTGGCCAGAGACAGCGGGACCCAGTACTTC. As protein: CASSLARDSGTQYF. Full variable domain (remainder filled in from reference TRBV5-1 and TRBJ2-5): KAGVTQTPRYLIKTRGQQVTLSCSPISGHRSVSWYQQTPGQGLQFLFEYFSETQRNKGNFPGRFSGRQFSNSRSEMNVSTLELGDSALYLCASSLARDSGTQYFGPGTRLLVL.

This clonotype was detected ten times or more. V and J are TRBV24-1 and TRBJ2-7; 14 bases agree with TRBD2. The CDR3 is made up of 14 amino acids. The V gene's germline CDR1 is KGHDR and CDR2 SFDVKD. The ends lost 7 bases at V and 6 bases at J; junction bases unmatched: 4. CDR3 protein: CATSTGTSGGEQYF. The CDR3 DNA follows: TGTGCCACCAGCACCGGGACTAGCGGGGGCGAGCAGTACTTC.

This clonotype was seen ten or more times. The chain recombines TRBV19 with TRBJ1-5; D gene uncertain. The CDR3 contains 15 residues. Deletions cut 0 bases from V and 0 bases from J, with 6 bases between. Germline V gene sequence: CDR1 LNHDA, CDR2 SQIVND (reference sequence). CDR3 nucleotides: TGTGCCAGTAGTATAGATGGGGTTAGCAATCAGCCCCAGCATTTT. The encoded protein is CASSIDGVSNQPQHF. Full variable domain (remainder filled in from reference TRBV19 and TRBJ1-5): DGGITQSPKYLFRKEGQNVTLSCEQNLNHDAMYWYRQDPGQGLRLIYYSQIVNDFQKGDIAEGYSVSREKKESFPLTVTSAQKNPTAFYLCASSIDGVSNQPQHFGDGTRLSIL.

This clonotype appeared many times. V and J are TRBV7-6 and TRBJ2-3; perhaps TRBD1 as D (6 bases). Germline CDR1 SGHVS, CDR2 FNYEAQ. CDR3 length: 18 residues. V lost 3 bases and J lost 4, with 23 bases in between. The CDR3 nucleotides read TGTGCCAGCAGCTTGACCGAGGGACACAAGATTCGTGCAGATACGCAGTATTTT. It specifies CASSLTEGHKIRADTQYF.

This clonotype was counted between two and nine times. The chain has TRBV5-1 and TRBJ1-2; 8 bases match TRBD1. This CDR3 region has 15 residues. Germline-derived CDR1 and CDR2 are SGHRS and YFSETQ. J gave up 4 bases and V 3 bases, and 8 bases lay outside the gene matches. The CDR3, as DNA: TGCGCCAGCAGCTGGGGACAGGAGGCCCTCTATGGCTACACCTTC. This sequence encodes CASSWGQEALYGYTF.

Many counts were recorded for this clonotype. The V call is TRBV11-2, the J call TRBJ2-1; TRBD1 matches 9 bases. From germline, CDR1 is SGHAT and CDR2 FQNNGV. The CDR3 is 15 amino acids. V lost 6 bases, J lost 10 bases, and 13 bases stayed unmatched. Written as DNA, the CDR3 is TGTGCCAGCAGTACCTCCGGGACAGGGTCTCGGGAGCAGTTCTTC. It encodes CASSTSGTGSREQFF.

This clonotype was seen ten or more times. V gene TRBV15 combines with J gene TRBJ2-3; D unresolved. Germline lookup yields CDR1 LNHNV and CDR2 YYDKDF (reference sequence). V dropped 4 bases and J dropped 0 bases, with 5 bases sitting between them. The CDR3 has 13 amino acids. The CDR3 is CATSTASTDTQYF. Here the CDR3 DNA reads TGTGCCACCAGCACTGCTAGCACAGATACGCAGTATTTT.

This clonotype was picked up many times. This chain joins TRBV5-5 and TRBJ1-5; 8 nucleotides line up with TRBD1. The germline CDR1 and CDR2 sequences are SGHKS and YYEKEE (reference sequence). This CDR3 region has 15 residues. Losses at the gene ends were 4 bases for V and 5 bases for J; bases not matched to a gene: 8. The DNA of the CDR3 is TGTGCCAGCAGCCAAACCGTGACAGGGGATCAGCCCCAGCATTTT. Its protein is CASSQTVTGDQPQHF.

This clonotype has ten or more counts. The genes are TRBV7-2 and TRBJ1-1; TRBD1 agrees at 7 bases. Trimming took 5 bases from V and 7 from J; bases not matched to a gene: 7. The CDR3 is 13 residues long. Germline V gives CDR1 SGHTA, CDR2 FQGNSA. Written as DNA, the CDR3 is TGTGCCAGCAGCCCGAGGGGGCCTAGTGAAGCTTTCTTT. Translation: CASSPRGPSEAFF.

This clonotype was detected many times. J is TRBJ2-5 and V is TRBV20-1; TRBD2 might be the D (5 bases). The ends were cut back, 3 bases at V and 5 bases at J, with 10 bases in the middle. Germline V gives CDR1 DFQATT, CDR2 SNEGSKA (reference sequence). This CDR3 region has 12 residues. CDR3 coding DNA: TGCAGTGCTAGTGAGGGTGGGGAGACCCAGTACTTC. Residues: CSASEGGETQYF.

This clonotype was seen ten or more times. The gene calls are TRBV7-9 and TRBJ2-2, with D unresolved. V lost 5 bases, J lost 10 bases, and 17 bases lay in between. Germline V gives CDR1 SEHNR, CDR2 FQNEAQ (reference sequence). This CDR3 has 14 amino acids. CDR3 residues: CASSTRANNEELFF. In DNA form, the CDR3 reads TGTGCCAGCAGCACACGGGCCAACAACGAGGAGCTGTTTTTT.

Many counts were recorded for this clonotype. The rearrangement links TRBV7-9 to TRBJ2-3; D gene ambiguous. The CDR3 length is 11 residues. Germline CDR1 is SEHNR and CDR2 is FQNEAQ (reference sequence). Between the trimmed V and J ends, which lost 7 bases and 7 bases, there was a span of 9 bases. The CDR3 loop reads CASTGRYTQYF. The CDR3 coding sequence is TGTGCCAGCACCGGTAGATATACGCAGTATTTT.

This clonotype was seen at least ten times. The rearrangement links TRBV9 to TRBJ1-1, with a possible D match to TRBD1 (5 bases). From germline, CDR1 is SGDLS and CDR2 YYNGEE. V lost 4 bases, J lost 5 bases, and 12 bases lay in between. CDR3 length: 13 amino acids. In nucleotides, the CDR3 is TGTGCCAGCAGCCGGGACGGTAGAACTGAAGCTTTCTTT. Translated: CASSRDGRTEAFF.